This T cell receptor beta chain was identified in a study of T cell responses to AZD1222 COVID-19 vaccine. The CDR3 has 15 amino acids. V gave up 9 bases and J gave up 8 bases, with 22 bases separating them. CDR1 LNHDA and CDR2 SQIVND come from the germline V gene (reference sequence). General study results and limits: After the peak T cell response, and only then, were repertoires sampled. Only six or seven AZD1222 recipients tested seropositive at baseline.

Repertoires were generated with immunoSEQ multiplex PCR, while TCRdb's copy carries only in-frame clones and drops some. Here the sample spans 200,000 to 250,000 clones, 90% to 95% being singletons. Remarks on this clone: Its matching antigen is unknown.

This sample comprised peripheral blood, obtained 28 days after the second dose of the MenACWY control vaccine. This rearrangement joins TRBV19 to TRBJ1-4; no definite D call. The receptor was derived from an adult who received the MenACWY meningococcal vaccine as a control. The CDR3 loop reads CARIHNGEGKEKLFF. CDR3 nucleotide sequence: TGTGCCAGGATCCACAATGGGGAAGGAAAAGAAAAACTGTTTTTT.